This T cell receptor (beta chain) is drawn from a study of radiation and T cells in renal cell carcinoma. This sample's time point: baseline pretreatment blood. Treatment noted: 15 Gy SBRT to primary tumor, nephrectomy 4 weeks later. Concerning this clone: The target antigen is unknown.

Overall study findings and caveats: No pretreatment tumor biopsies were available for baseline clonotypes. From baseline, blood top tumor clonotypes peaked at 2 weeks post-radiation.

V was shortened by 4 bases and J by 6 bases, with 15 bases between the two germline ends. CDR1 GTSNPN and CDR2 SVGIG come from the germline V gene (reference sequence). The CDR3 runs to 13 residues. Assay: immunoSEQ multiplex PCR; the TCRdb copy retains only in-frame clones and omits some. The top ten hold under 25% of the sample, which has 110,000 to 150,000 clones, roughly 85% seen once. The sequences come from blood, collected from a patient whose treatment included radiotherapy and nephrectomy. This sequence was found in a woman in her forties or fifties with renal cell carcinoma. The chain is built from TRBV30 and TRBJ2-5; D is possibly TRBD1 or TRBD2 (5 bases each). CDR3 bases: TGTGCCTGGAATTTGGGGACCGGCCAGACCCAGTACTTC. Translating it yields CAWNLGTGQTQYF.